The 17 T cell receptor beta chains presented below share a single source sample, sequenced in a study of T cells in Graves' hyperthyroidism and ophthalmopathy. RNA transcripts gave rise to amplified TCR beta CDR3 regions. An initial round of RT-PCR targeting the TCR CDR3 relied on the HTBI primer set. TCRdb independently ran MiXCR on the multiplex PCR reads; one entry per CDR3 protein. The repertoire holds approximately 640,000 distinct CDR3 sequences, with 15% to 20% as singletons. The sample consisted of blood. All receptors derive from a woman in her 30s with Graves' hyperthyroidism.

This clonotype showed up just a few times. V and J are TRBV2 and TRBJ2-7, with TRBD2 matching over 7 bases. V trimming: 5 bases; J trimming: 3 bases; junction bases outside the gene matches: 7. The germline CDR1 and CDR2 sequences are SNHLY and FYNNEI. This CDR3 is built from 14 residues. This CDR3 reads CASSPRERIYEQYF. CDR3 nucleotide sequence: TGTGCCAGCAGTCCGCGGGAGCGAATCTACGAGCAGTACTTC.

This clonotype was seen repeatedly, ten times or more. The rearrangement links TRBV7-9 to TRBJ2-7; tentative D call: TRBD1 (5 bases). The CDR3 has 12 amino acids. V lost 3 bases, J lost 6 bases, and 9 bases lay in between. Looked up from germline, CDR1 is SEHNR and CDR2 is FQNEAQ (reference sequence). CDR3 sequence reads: CASSFDSGEQYF. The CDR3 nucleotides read TGTGCCAGCAGCTTCGACAGTGGCGAGCAGTACTTC.

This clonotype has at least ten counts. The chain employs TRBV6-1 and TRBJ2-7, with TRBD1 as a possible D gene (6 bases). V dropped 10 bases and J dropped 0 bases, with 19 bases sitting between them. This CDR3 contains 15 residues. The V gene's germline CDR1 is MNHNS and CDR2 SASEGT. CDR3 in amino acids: CAIVPPAGDSYEQYF. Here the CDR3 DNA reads TGTGCCATCGTACCCCCGGCAGGGGACTCCTACGAGCAGTACTTC.

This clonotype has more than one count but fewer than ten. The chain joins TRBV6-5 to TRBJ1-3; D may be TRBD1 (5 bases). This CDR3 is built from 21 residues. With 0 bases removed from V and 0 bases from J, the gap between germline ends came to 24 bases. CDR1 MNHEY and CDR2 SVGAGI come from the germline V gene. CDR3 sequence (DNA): TGTGCCAGCAGTTACTCAATACTACAACCGACAGCTGGGAGCTCTGGAAACACCATATATTTT. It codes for CASSYSILQPTAGSSGNTIYF.

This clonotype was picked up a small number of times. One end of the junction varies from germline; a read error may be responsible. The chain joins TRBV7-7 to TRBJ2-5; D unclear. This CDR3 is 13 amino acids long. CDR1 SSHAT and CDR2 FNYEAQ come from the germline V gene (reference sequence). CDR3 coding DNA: TGTGCTAGCAGCTTAGAGAAGAACGAGACCCAGTACTTC. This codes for CASSLEKNETQYF.

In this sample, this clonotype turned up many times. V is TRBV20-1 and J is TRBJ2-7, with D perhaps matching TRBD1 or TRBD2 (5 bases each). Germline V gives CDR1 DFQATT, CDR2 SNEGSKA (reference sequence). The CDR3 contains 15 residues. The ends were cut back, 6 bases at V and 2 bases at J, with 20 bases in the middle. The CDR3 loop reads CSALRWGGYPYEQYF. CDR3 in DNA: TGCAGTGCCCTACGCTGGGGCGGGTATCCCTACGAGCAGTACTTC.

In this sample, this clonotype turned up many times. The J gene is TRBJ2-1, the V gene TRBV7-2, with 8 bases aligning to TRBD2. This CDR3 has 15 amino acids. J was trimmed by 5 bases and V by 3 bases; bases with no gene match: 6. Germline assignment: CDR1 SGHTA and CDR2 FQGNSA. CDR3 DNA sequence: TGTGCCAGCAGCTTCACTAGCGGCTGGGACAATGAGCAGTTCTTC. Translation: CASSFTSGWDNEQFF.

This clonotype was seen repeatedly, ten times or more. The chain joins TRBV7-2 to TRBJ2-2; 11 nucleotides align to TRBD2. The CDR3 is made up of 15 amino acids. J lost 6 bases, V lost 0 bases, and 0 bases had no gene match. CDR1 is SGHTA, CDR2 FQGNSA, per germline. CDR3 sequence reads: CASSLALAGAGELFF. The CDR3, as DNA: TGTGCCAGCAGCTTAGCACTAGCGGGAGCCGGGGAGCTGTTTTTT.

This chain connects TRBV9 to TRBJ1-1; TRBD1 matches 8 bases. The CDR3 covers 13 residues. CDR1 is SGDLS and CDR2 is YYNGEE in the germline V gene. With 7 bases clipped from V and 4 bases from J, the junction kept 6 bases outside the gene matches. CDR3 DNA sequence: TGTGCCAGCGGAAAAACAGGGGGCACTGAAGCTTTCTTT. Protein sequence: CASGKTGGTEAFF.

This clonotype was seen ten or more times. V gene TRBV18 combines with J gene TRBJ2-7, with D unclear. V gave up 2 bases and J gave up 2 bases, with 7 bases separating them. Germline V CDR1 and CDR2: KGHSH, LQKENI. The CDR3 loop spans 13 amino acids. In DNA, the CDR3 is TGTGCCAGCTCACCAGAGAGGACCTACGAGCAGTACTTC. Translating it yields CASSPERTYEQYF.

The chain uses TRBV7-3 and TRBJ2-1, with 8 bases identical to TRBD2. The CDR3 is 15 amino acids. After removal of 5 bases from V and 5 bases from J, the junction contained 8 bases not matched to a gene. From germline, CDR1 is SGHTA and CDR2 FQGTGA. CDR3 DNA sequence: TGTGCCAGCAGCCCGGAGACTAGCGCCAACAATGAGCAGTTCTTC. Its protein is CASSPETSANNEQFF. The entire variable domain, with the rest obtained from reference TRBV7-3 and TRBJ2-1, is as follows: GAGVSQTPSNKVTEKGKYVELRCDPISGHTALYWYRQSLGQGPEFLIYFQGTGAADDSGLPNDRFFAVRPEGSVSTLKIQRTERGDSAVYLCASSPETSANNEQFFGPGTRLTVL.

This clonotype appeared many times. The CDR3 DNA is TGTGCCAGCAGTGAAAAAGGGACAGGGTTGATGGAGCCCCAGCATTTT. Amino acids: CASSEKGTGLMEPQHF. The chain uses TRBV6-1 and TRBJ1-5; TRBD1 aligns across 9 bases. Per the germline V gene, CDR1 is MNHNS and CDR2 is SASEGT. V lost 2 bases to trimming and J lost 8 bases; unmatched junction nucleotides: 10. CDR3 size: 16 residues.

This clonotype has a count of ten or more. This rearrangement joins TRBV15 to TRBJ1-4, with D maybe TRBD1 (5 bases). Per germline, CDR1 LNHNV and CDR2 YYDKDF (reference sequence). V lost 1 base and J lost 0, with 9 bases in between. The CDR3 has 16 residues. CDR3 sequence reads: CATSRGGGATNEKLFF. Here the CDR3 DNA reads TGTGCCACCAGCAGAGGGGGGGGGGCAACTAATGAAAAACTGTTTTTT.

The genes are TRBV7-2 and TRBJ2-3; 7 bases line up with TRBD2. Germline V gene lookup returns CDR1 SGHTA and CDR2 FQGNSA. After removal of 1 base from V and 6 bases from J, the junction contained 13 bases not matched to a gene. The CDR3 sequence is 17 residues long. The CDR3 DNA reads TGTGCCAGCAGCTTAGTCATTGGGGCGGGAGCGGGGGATACGCAGTATTTT. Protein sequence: CASSLVIGAGAGDTQYF.

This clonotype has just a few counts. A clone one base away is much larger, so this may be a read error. CDR3 amino acids: CASSPNWGVGGNQPQHF. In DNA, the CDR3 is TGTGCCAGCAGCCCTAATTGGGGGGTCGGGGGCAATCAGCCCCAGCATTTT. The chain couples TRBV7-8 to TRBJ1-5; D may be TRBD1 (5 bases). The V gene lost 5 bases and the J gene lost 2 bases, with 19 bases spanning the gap. The CDR3 has 17 residues. The germline CDR1 and CDR2 sequences are SGHVS and FQNEAQ.

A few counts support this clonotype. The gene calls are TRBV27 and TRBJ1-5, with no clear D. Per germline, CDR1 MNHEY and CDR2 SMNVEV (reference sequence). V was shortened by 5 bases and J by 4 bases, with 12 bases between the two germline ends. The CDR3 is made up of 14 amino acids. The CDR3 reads CASSQSGINQPQHF. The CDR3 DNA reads TGTGCCAGCAGTCAATCTGGAATTAATCAGCCCCAGCATTTT.

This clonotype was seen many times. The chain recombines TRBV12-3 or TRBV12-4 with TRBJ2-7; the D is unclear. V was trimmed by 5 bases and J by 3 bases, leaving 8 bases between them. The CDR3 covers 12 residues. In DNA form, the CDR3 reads TGTGCCAGCAGTCAGACATACTACGAGCAGTACTTC. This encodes CASSQTYYEQYF.